The 31 T cell receptor beta chains listed next were all sequenced from one sample in a study of cytomegalovirus exposure and HLA in healthy donors. Amplification used 60 Vbeta primers and 13 Jbeta primers. Method: immunoSEQ multiplex PCR; TCRdb's copy keeps in-frame clones and lacks some. The sample lists over 55,000 clones, 65% to 70% occurring once. Sequencing input: PBMCs. The source of these receptors is a man between 35 and 55 years old in good health and CMV-seropositive.

The chain is built from TRBV5-1 and TRBJ2-5; 8 nucleotides line up with TRBD2. Germline V lookup: CDR1 SGHRS, CDR2 YFSETQ. This CDR3 spans 14 amino acids. Trimming took 2 bases from V and 1 from J; bases not matched to a gene: 1. The CDR3 coding sequence is TGCGCCAGCAGCTTCGGGACTAGCCAAGAGACCCAGTACTTC. Encoded protein: CASSFGTSQETQYF. The whole variable domain, remainder taken from reference TRBV5-1 and TRBJ2-5, is KAGVTQTPRYLIKTRGQQVTLSCSPISGHRSVSWYQQTPGQGLQFLFEYFSETQRNKGNFPGRFSGRQFSNSRSEMNVSTLELGDSALYLCASSFGTSQETQYFGPGTRLLVL.

This rearrangement joins TRBV28 to TRBJ2-7, with TRBD1 as a possible D gene (6 bases). Germline V gene sequence: CDR1 MDHEN, CDR2 SYDVKM. The CDR3 length is 14 residues. The ends were cut back, 10 bases at V and 2 bases at J, with 18 bases in the middle. This CDR3 is CATLSGTRTYEQYF. The CDR3, as DNA: TGTGCCACCCTCTCCGGGACACGAACCTACGAGCAGTACTTC. The full variable domain, with the rest looked up from reference TRBV28 and TRBJ2-7, is DVKVTQSSRYLVKRTGEKVFLECVQDMDHENMFWYRQDPGLGLRLIYFSYDVKMKEKGDIPEGYSVSREKKERFSLILESASTNQTSMYLCATLSGTRTYEQYFGPGTRLTVT.

This sequence joins TRBV20-1 and TRBJ1-1; D is uncertain. Trimming took 7 bases from V and 10 from J, leaving 10 bases between them. Per germline, CDR1 DFQATT and CDR2 SNEGSKA (reference sequence). CDR3 length equals 9 residues. The CDR3 nucleotides read TGCAGTGTTGGCGGTGGAGCTTTCTTT. Translation gives CSVGGGAFF.

The CDR3 bases are TGCGCCAGCAGCTCTGGACAGAGGAATGAAAAACTGTTTTTT. Its translation is CASSSGQRNEKLFF. V usage is TRBV5-1 and J usage is TRBJ1-4, with D possibly matching TRBD1 (6 bases). CDR1 and CDR2 (germline): SGHRS, YFSETQ. V gave up 3 bases and J gave up 5 bases, with 11 bases separating them. The CDR3 loop spans 14 amino acids.

A few counts support this clone. V usage is TRBV5-4 and J usage is TRBJ2-3; 11 bases are a match to TRBD2. V lost 6 bases, J lost 0 bases, and 9 bases stayed unmatched. The CDR3 has 17 residues. Germline V gene lookup returns CDR1 SGHNT and CDR2 YYREEE (reference sequence). CDR3 residues: CASTFGTSGSSTDTQYF. The CDR3, as DNA: TGTGCCAGCACCTTCGGGACTAGCGGATCAAGCACAGATACGCAGTATTTT.

The chain uses TRBV27 and TRBJ1-5, with 8 positions matching TRBD1. The V segment lost 5 bases and the J segment 7 bases; nucleotides outside the gene matches: 4. CDR3 length equals 13 residues. Germline V gene sequence: CDR1 MNHEY, CDR2 SMNVEV (reference sequence). CDR3 amino acids: CASSPQGGQPQHF. The CDR3, as DNA: TGTGCCAGCAGTCCACAGGGGGGCCAGCCCCAGCATTTT.

The CDR3 DNA follows: TGTGCCAGCAGTGGAGCTAGCATTGAGTTCTTC. Protein product: CASSGASIEFF. The gene calls are TRBV2 and TRBJ2-1, with a tentative D call TRBD2 (5 bases). The CDR3 has 11 amino acids. Trimming pared 4 bases from V and 14 bases from J, leaving 12 bases between. Germline V lookup: CDR1 SNHLY, CDR2 FYNNEI.

This chain uses TRBV5-1 with TRBJ2-7, with 7 bases aligning to TRBD1. The germline V gene has CDR1 SGHRS and CDR2 YFSETQ. The trim removed 0 bases at V and 3 bases at J, leaving 3 bases unmatched. The CDR3 contains 14 residues. The CDR3 DNA follows: TGCGCCAGCAGCTTGGACAGGGGCTACTACGAGCAGTACTTC. Translating it yields CASSLDRGYYEQYF.

V and J are TRBV5-1 and TRBJ2-4; the match to TRBD2 covers 13 bases. The CDR3 consists of 18 residues. V was pared by 7 bases and J by 1 base, with 11 bases of the junction left unmatched. Germline assignment: CDR1 SGHRS and CDR2 YFSETQ. This CDR3 is CASAQLAGGPGAKNIQYF. DNA for the CDR3: TGCGCCAGCGCCCAACTAGCGGGAGGGCCGGGGGCCAAAAACATTCAGTACTTC.

The chain links TRBV2 to TRBJ1-2; TRBD1 agrees at 9 bases. V dropped 3 bases and J dropped 4; count of bases not matched to a gene: 3. Germline lookup yields CDR1 SNHLY and CDR2 FYNNEI. The CDR3 is 14 residues long. The CDR3 DNA reads as TGTGCCAGCAGTGAGGGACAGGGACCCTATGGCTACACCTTC. It encodes CASSEGQGPYGYTF.

This clone was counted a single time. The CDR3 DNA follows: TGTGCCGTCGGGGGACAGGGGGCCAATGAGCAGTTCTTC. The encoded protein is CAVGGQGANEQFF. The chain has TRBV2 and TRBJ2-1; TRBD1 agrees at 12 bases. The J segment lost 6 bases and the V segment lost 11 bases, leaving 5 bases of the junction unmatched. This CDR3 contains 13 residues. Germline V gene sequence: CDR1 SNHLY, CDR2 FYNNEI.

This chain uses TRBV5-1 with TRBJ1-1, with 9 bases that match TRBD1. J was trimmed by 11 bases and V by 4 bases; bases with no gene match: 9. The CDR3 is made up of 13 amino acids. Germline V gene sequence: CDR1 SGHRS, CDR2 YFSETQ. This CDR3 reads CASSQSPDRGAFF. In DNA, the CDR3 is TGCGCCAGCAGCCAGAGTCCCGACAGGGGGGCTTTCTTT.

V usage is TRBV27 and J usage is TRBJ2-1; D not certain. Germline V gene lookup returns CDR1 MNHEY and CDR2 SMNVEV (reference sequence). The CDR3 extends over 15 amino acids. Trimming left V 0 bases short and J 4 bases short, with 10 bases between. This CDR3 reads CASSLSSRLYNEQFF. Written as DNA, the CDR3 is TGTGCCAGCAGTTTATCGTCCAGGTTATACAATGAGCAGTTCTTC.

V is TRBV20-1 and J is TRBJ1-2, with D possibly TRBD1 on 6 matching bases. The CDR3 is 11 residues long. Germline CDR1 DFQATT, CDR2 SNEGSKA (reference sequence). The V end was cut by 4 bases, the J end by 10 bases, with 13 bases between. CDR3 region: CSAKLGQSYTF. As DNA, the CDR3 is TGCAGTGCTAAATTAGGACAGTCCTACACCTTC.

The chain links TRBV6-5 to TRBJ2-7, with TRBD1 as a possible D gene (6 bases). V was pared by 6 bases and J by 2 bases, with 14 bases between. The germline V gene encodes CDR1 MNHEY and CDR2 SVGAGI. The CDR3 is 14 residues long. The CDR3: CASRVGTSAYEQYF. CDR3 sequence (DNA): TGTGCCAGCAGGGTTGGGACATCCGCCTACGAGCAGTACTTC.

This clone has a handful of counts. The V and J genes are TRBV7-2 and TRBJ1-5; D is undetermined. Trimming took off 7 bases at V and 4 bases at J, with 11 bases between the two ends. In germline, CDR1 is SGHTA, CDR2 FQGNSA. CDR3 size: 13 residues. CDR3 region: CASTHSANQPQHF. CDR3 coding DNA: TGTGCCAGCACCCATTCCGCGAATCAGCCCCAGCATTTT.

The chain joins TRBV4-1 to TRBJ2-7; 7 positions match TRBD2. Looked up from germline, CDR1 is MGHRA and CDR2 is YSYEKL. V shed 4 bases and J 2 bases; nucleotides not matched to a gene: 8. This CDR3 region has 15 residues. CDR3 protein: CASSPLAVNTYEQYF. The CDR3, as DNA: TGCGCCAGCAGCCCCCTAGCGGTAAACACCTACGAGCAGTACTTC.

The chain uses TRBV5-1 and TRBJ2-5; D ambiguous. The germline V and J ends were trimmed by 0 bases and 0 bases, with 6 bases remaining between them. Germline V CDR1 and CDR2: SGHRS, YFSETQ. The CDR3 has 14 amino acids. The CDR3 region is CASSLVPNQETQYF. CDR3 bases: TGCGCCAGCAGCTTGGTTCCAAACCAAGAGACCCAGTACTTC.

This clone appeared a few times. The chain employs TRBV5-6 and TRBJ2-7, with D possibly matching TRBD2 (6 bases). Germline CDR1 and CDR2: SGHDT and YYEEEE. Trimming left V 0 bases short and J 5 bases short, with 18 bases between. This CDR3 is 16 amino acids long. Here the CDR3 reads CASSLAESGLFNEQYF. Written as DNA, the CDR3 is TGTGCCAGCAGCTTGGCCGAGAGCGGACTATTCAACGAGCAGTACTTC.

The chain has TRBV5-1 and TRBJ1-4, with 8 nucleotides matching TRBD1. Germline assignment: CDR1 SGHRS and CDR2 YFSETQ. This CDR3 spans 14 amino acids. V was clipped by 4 bases and J by 5 bases; unmatched bases: 4. CDR3 amino acids: CASSRGTGNEKLFF. The DNA for the CDR3 is TGCGCCAGCAGCCGCGGGACAGGAAATGAAAAACTGTTTTTT.

This clone was recorded a few times. The genes are TRBV14 and TRBJ2-5; 9 bases fit TRBD1. Germline V gene lookup returns CDR1 SGHDN and CDR2 FVKESK. This CDR3 region has 15 residues. The J segment lost 6 bases and the V segment lost 2 bases, leaving 7 bases of the junction unmatched. The CDR3 DNA sequence: TGTGCCAGCAGCCAACGGACAGGGGTAGCACAGACCCAGTACTTC. Protein product: CASSQRTGVAQTQYF. The full variable domain, its missing parts supplied by reference TRBV14 and TRBJ2-5, is EAGVTQFPSHSVIEKGQTVTLRCDPISGHDNLYWYRRVMGKEIKFLLHFVKESKQDESGMPNNRFLAERTGGTYSTLKVQPAELEDSGVYFCASSQRTGVAQTQYFGPGTRLLVL.

The CDR3 is CASSVEGNRGGTDTQYF. DNA of the CDR3: TGTGCCAGCAGCGTAGAAGGTAACAGGGGAGGCACAGATACGCAGTATTTT. This chain joins TRBV9 and TRBJ2-3; TRBD1 matches at 7 bases. V was pared by 0 bases and J by 1 base, with 8 bases of the junction left unmatched. The V gene's germline CDR1 is SGDLS and CDR2 YYNGEE. The CDR3 runs to 17 residues.

The chain couples TRBV5-1 to TRBJ2-1; 7 nucleotides match TRBD1. The CDR3 has 15 amino acids. The germline CDR1 and CDR2 sequences are SGHRS and YFSETQ. V was clipped by 4 bases and J by 7 bases; unmatched bases: 11. The CDR3 reads CASSPELQGTNEQFF. In nucleotides, the CDR3 is TGCGCCAGCAGCCCCGAATTACAGGGGACAAATGAGCAGTTCTTC.

The chain has TRBV5-1 and TRBJ2-2; D call uncertain. The V end was cut by 4 bases, the J end by 1 base, with 14 bases between. Germline assignment: CDR1 SGHRS and CDR2 YFSETQ. The CDR3 consists of 16 residues. The CDR3 loop is CASSIETRGNTGELFF. CDR3 nucleotide sequence: TGCGCCAGCAGCATCGAAACACGCGGGAACACCGGGGAGCTGTTTTTT.

The V and J genes are TRBV27 and TRBJ1-5; possibly TRBD1 for D (6 bases). This CDR3 contains 15 residues. Trimming took off 4 bases at V and 2 bases at J, with 12 bases between the two ends. Per the germline V gene, CDR1 is MNHEY and CDR2 is SMNVEV (reference sequence). The CDR3 bases are TGTGCCAGCAGTTGGTCGGGGGGCGGCAATCAGCCCCAGCATTTT. As protein: CASSWSGGGNQPQHF.

This sequence joins TRBV5-1 and TRBJ2-3, with TRBD2 matching 8 bases. V shed 3 bases, J shed 5 bases, and the junction held 8 bases outside the gene matches. This CDR3 has 15 amino acids. Looked up from germline, CDR1 is SGHRS and CDR2 is YFSETQ. CDR3 loop: CASSSTAGVEDTQYF. As DNA, the CDR3 is TGCGCCAGCAGCTCAACAGCGGGAGTAGAAGATACGCAGTATTTT. The full variable domain, rest sourced from reference TRBV5-1 and TRBJ2-3, is KAGVTQTPRYLIKTRGQQVTLSCSPISGHRSVSWYQQTPGQGLQFLFEYFSETQRNKGNFPGRFSGRQFSNSRSEMNVSTLELGDSALYLCASSSTAGVEDTQYFGPGTRLTVL.

This clone has only one observation. V is TRBV28 and J is TRBJ1-1; D not certain. CDR1 and CDR2 from the germline V gene are MDHEN and SYDVKM. V dropped 10 bases and J dropped 5 bases, with 14 bases sitting between them. CDR3 size: 12 residues. The CDR3 is CATSPGWTEAFF. In DNA, the CDR3 is TGTGCCACCTCGCCGGGGTGGACTGAAGCTTTCTTT.

This sequence joins TRBV6-5 and TRBJ1-2; D remains unclear. Trimming left V 5 bases short and J 7 bases short, with 20 bases between. Germline loops: CDR1 MNHEY, CDR2 SVGAGI. This CDR3 has 15 residues. The CDR3 spells CASSHRAMGAGGYTF. CDR3 nucleotide sequence: TGTGCCAGCAGTCACCGGGCCATGGGAGCAGGTGGCTACACCTTC.

The chain is built from TRBV4-3 and TRBJ1-3; D gene uncertain. Germline CDR1 and CDR2: LGHNA and YSLEER. Trimming left V 0 bases short and J 2 bases short, with 11 bases between. CDR3 length: 16 amino acids. DNA of the CDR3: TGCGCCAGCAGCCAAGAGGGCAGTCGAGCTGGAAACACCATATATTTT. This translates into CASSQEGSRAGNTIYF.

The chain carries TRBV27 and TRBJ2-4; D possibly corresponds to TRBD1 (6 bases). The V end was cut by 4 bases, the J end by 0 bases, with 13 bases between. From germline, CDR1 is MNHEY and CDR2 SMNVEV (reference sequence). The CDR3 length is 16 residues. The CDR3 DNA follows: TGTGCCAGCAGTTCAATACAGGGAGAAGCCAAAAACATTCAGTACTTC. This translates into CASSSIQGEAKNIQYF.

The CDR3 spells CSVEDRQGAAGELFF. The CDR3 DNA reads as TGCAGCGTTGAAGACCGGCAGGGGGCTGCCGGGGAGCTGTTTTTT. This chain connects TRBV29-1 to TRBJ2-2, with 8 bases lining up with TRBD1. The CDR3 totals 15 residues. J gave up 6 bases and V 0 bases, and 6 bases lay outside the gene matches. CDR1 is SQVTM and CDR2 is ANQGSEA in the germline V gene.